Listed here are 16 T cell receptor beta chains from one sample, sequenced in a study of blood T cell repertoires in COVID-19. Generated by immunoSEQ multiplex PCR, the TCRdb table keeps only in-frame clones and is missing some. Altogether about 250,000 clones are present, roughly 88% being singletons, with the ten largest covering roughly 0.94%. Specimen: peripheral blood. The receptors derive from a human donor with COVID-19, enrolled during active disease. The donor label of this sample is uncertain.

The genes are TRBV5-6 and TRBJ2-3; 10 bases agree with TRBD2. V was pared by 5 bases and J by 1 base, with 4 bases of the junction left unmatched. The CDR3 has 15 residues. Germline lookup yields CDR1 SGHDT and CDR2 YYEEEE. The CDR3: CASSRGLAGTDTQYF. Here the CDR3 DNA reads TGTGCCAGCAGTCGTGGACTAGCGGGCACAGATACGCAGTATTTT. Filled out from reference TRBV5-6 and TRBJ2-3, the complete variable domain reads DAGVTQSPTHLIKTRGQQVTLRCSPKSGHDTVSWYQQALGQGPQFIFQYYEEEERQRGNFPDRFSGHQFPNYSSELNVNALLLGDSALYLCASSRGLAGTDTQYFGPGTRLTVL.

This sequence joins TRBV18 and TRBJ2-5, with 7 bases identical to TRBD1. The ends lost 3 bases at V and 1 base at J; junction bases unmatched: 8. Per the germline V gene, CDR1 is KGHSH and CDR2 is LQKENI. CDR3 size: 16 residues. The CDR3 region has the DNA TGTGCCAGCTCACCCCTCGGGACAGCTGTCCAAGAGACCCAGTACTTC. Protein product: CASSPLGTAVQETQYF. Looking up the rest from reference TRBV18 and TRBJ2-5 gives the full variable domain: NAGVMQNPRHLVRRRGQEARLRCSPMKGHSHVYWYRQLPEEGLKFMVYLQKENIIDESGMPKERFSAEFPKEGPSILRIQQVVRGDSAAYFCASSPLGTAVQETQYFGPGTRLLVL.

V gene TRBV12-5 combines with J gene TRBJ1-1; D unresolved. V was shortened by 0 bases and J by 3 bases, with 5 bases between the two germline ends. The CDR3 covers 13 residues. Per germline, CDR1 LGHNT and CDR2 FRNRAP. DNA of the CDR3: TGTGCTAGTGGTTTGGTACGGGACACTGAAGCTTTCTTT. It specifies CASGLVRDTEAFF.

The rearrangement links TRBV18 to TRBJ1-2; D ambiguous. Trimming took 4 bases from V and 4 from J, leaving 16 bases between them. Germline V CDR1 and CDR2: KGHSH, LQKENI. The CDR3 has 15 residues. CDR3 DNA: TGTGCCAGCTCACTCTCCGGAGGGAGAGGCTATGGCTACACCTTC. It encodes CASSLSGGRGYGYTF.

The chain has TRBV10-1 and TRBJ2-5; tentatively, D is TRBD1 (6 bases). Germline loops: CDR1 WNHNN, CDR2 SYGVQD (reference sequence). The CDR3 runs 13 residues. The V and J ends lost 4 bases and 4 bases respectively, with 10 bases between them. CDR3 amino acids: CASSVSRGETQYF. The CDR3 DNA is TGCGCCAGCAGTGTGTCCAGGGGAGAGACCCAGTACTTC.

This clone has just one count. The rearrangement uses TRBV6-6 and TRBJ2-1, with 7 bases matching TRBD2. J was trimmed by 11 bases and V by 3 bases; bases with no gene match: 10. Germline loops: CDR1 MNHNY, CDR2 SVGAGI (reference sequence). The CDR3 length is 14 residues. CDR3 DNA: TGTGCCAGCAGTTATCCCGGGGAGGGCGGAAAGCAGTTCTTC. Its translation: CASSYPGEGGKQFF.

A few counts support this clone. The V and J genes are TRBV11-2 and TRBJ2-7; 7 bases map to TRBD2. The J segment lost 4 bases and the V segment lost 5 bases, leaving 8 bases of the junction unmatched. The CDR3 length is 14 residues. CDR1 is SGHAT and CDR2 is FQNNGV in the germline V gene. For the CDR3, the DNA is TGTGCCAGCAGCCCCTTCGGGAGGTGGTACGAGCAGTACTTC. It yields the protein CASSPFGRWYEQYF.

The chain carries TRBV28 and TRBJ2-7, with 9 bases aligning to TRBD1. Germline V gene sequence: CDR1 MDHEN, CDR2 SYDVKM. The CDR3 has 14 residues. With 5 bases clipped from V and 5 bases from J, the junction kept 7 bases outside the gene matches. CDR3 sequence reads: CASSTGQGLDEQYF. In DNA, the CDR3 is TGTGCCAGCAGTACGGGACAGGGTCTCGACGAGCAGTACTTC.

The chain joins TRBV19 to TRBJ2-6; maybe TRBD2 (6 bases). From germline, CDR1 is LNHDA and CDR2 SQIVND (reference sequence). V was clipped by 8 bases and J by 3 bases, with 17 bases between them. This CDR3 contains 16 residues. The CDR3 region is CASSNPRGGGANVLTF. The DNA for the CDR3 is TGTGCCAGTTCAAACCCCCGGGGAGGTGGGGCCAACGTCCTGACTTTC. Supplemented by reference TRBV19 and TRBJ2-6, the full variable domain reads DGGITQSPKYLFRKEGQNVTLSCEQNLNHDAMYWYRQDPGQGLRLIYYSQIVNDFQKGDIAEGYSVSREKKESFPLTVTSAQKNPTAFYLCASSNPRGGGANVLTFGAGSRLTVL.

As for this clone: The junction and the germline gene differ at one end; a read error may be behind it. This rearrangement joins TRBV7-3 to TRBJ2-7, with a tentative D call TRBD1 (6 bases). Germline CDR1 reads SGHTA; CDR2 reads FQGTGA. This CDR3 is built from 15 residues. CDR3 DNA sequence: TGTGCCAGCAGCCTAACGCCGGGACACATCTACGAGCAGTACTTC. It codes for CASSLTPGHIYEQYF.

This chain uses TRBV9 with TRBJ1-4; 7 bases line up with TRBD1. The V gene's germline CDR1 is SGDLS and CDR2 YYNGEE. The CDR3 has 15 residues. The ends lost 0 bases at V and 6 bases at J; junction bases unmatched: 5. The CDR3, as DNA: TGTGCCAGCAGCGTAGGACAGGGTCTTGATGAAAAACTGTTTTTT. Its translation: CASSVGQGLDEKLFF.

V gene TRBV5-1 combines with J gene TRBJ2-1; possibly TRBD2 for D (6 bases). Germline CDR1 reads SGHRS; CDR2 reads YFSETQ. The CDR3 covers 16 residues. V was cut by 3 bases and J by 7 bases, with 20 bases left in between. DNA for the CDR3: TGCGCCAGCAGCTCTTGGGTCGCTAGTGGGGGGAATGAGCAGTTCTTC. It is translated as CASSSWVASGGNEQFF.

The CDR3 loop is CSAAYHRVGTLRYNEQFF. The CDR3, as DNA: TGCAGCGCCGCCTACCACCGGGTGGGGACTCTTCGCTACAATGAGCAGTTCTTC. V usage is TRBV29-1 and J usage is TRBJ2-1; the D gene is possibly TRBD2 (6 bases). V was cut by 7 bases and J by 3 bases, with 28 bases left in between. Germline CDR1 is SQVTM and CDR2 is ANQGSEA. The CDR3 has 18 residues.

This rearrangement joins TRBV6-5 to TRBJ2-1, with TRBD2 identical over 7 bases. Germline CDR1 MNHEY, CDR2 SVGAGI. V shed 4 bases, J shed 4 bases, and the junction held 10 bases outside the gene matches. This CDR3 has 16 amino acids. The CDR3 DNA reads TGTGCCAGCAGTTCCCCGGCAGGGAGGGATTACAATGAGCAGTTCTTC. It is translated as CASSSPAGRDYNEQFF.

CDR3 region: CASSGGLVGYNEQFF. CDR3 sequence (DNA): TGCGCCAGCAGCGGGGGACTAGTGGGATACAATGAGCAGTTCTTC. The V gene is TRBV5-1, the J gene TRBJ2-1, with TRBD2 matching 8 bases. J was trimmed by 4 bases and V by 4 bases; bases with no gene match: 7. Germline values: CDR1 SGHRS, CDR2 YFSETQ. The CDR3 is 15 residues long.

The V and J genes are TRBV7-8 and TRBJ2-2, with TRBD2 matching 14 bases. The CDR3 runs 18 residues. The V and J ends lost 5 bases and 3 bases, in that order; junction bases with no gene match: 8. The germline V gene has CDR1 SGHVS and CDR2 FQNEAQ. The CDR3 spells CASSRAGLAGGYTGELFF. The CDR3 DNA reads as TGTGCCAGCAGCCGCGCCGGACTAGCGGGAGGATACACCGGGGAGCTGTTTTTT.